The 7 T cell receptor beta chains below all came from one sample that was sequenced in a study of CD8 T cells in Susac syndrome. Reverse transcription of roughly 0.5 to 1 ug RNA was performed with random hexamers. Each CDR3 protein gets one entry after TCRdb re-called the immunoSEQ multiplex PCR reads with MiXCR. Counted here are roughly 200,000 distinct CDR3 sequences, 95% occurring once; the ten biggest clones make up around 0.09%. The sequenced sample was CD4+ T cells from PBMCs. The receptors originated from a human donor with multiple sclerosis.

The DNA for the CDR3 is TGTGCCAGCAGTTACCCAACAGCCTTTAATTCACCCCTCCACTTT. This translates into CASSYPTAFNSPLHF. The chain recombines TRBV28 with TRBJ1-6; D is uncertain. V was pared by 4 bases and J by 6 bases, with 13 bases between. The CDR3 is 15 amino acids. Germline V lookup: CDR1 MDHEN, CDR2 SYDVKM.

The V call is TRBV2, the J call TRBJ1-5; D call uncertain. Germline V gene sequence: CDR1 SNHLY, CDR2 FYNNEI. This CDR3 is built from 13 residues. V was shortened by 4 bases and J by 10 bases, with 14 bases between the two germline ends. CDR3 sequence reads: CASSGTNWSPQHF. Written as DNA, the CDR3 is TGTGCCAGCAGTGGAACAAATTGGTCACCCCAGCATTTT.

The chain has TRBV27 and TRBJ1-2; D is perhaps TRBD1 (5 bases). Trimming took 7 bases from V and 7 from J, leaving 22 bases between them. CDR3 length: 15 amino acids. Germline V gene lookup returns CDR1 MNHEY and CDR2 SMNVEV (reference sequence). As DNA, the CDR3 is TGTGCCAGCACCCCCCTCCCCGGACTTGGGGGTGGCTACACCTTC. Translation: CASTPLPGLGGGYTF.

The rearrangement links TRBV5-1 to TRBJ2-1; maybe TRBD2 (6 bases). This CDR3 spans 13 amino acids. CDR1 is SGHRS, CDR2 YFSETQ, per germline. The germline V and J ends were trimmed by 0 bases and 10 bases, with 11 bases remaining between them. CDR3 amino acids: CASSLEGGYEQFF. Written as DNA, the CDR3 is TGCGCCAGCAGCTTGGAAGGAGGGTACGAGCAGTTCTTC.

This chain links TRBV30 with TRBJ1-1; D might be TRBD1 (5 bases). Germline loops: CDR1 GTSNPN, CDR2 SVGIG (reference sequence). V was trimmed by 2 bases and J by 4 bases, leaving 20 bases between them. This CDR3 is built from 16 residues. DNA of the CDR3: TGTGCCTGGAGTCCACGGCAGGGTGCAAAGGGCACTGAAGCTTTCTTT. This sequence encodes CAWSPRQGAKGTEAFF.

V usage is TRBV6-5 and J usage is TRBJ1-4; no clear D gene. This CDR3 comprises 13 residues. The germline V and J ends were trimmed by 8 bases and 6 bases, with 13 bases remaining between them. Germline V gene sequence: CDR1 MNHEY, CDR2 SVGAGI. CDR3: CASALKSHEKLFF. CDR3 in DNA: TGTGCCAGCGCCCTCAAAAGTCATGAAAAACTGTTTTTT.

V and J are TRBV28 and TRBJ2-7, with 7 bases that match TRBD1. Germline CDR1 MDHEN, CDR2 SYDVKM. V lost 6 bases to trimming and J lost 0 bases; unmatched junction nucleotides: 8. The CDR3 extends over 15 amino acids. CDR3: CASRGQAPFSYEQYF. In DNA form, the CDR3 reads TGTGCCAGCAGAGGACAGGCGCCGTTCTCCTACGAGCAGTACTTC.